The clone carrying this T cell receptor (beta chain) occurred once. Its antigen is unknown. These data are taken from a study of T cell repertoires in cytomegalovirus infection. About the study: In the study, CMV epitopes included recently identified HLA-C-restricted and well-studied HLA-B-restricted ones. CMV infection plus the matching HLA type was flagged by public TCR beta signatures.

General study results and limits: Clonotype analysis showed dominance of the ex vivo response by HLA-C-restricted CMV-specific TCR beta clonotypes. Summed frequency of public TCR beta families distinguished CMV carriers with the relevant HLA.

The CDR3 is made up of 14 amino acids. Germline V gene lookup returns CDR1 MNHEY and CDR2 SMNVEV (reference sequence). Germline trimming cut 3 bases from V and 7 bases from J; bases unmatched to any gene: 5. Each CDR3 protein gets one entry after TCRdb re-called the reads with MiXCR. The sample contains approximately 910,000 distinct CDR3 sequences, roughly 30% of which appear only once. The origin of this receptor is a human donor in good health (CMV status not recorded). Some clones in this sample may be carry-over from other donors' samples. The rearrangement uses TRBV27 and TRBJ1-5; 8 nucleotides agree with TRBD1. The sequencing here drew on cultured CD8+ T cells from PBMCs, taken from culture after CMV antigen stimulation. CDR3: CASSFTGGGQPQHF. CDR3 nucleotide sequence: TGTGCCAGCAGTTTTACAGGGGGTGGACAGCCCCAGCATTTT.